This T cell receptor beta chain comes out of a study of CD8 T cells in ankylosing spondylitis. Quantitative 5'-RACE with molecular barcodes produced the TCR beta libraries. TCRdb reprocessed the 5' RACE reads via MiXCR and lists one record per CDR3 protein. The sample includes 390,000 or so distinct CDR3 sequences, 20% to 25% of them seen just once. Looked up from germline, CDR1 is DFQATT and CDR2 is SNEGSKA (reference sequence). The junction had 7 bases not matched to a gene; V was cut back by 4 bases and J by 4 bases. The CDR3 sequence is 14 residues long. The study, taken as a whole, reports: For ankylosing spondylitis blood, a TCR beta motif of seven to nine highly homologous variants appeared characteristic.

Notes on this clonotype: Its antigen is still unknown.

This TCR was recovered from a male donor with ankylosing spondylitis. The chain uses TRBV20-1 and TRBJ1-5; 7 nucleotides match TRBD1. The sample taken for sequencing was blood, either unsorted or a sorted T cell fraction (not recorded which). This CDR3 reads CSANHRGPNQPQHF. The CDR3 nucleotides read TGCAGTGCTAACCACAGGGGCCCGAATCAGCCCCAGCATTTT.